The 11 T cell receptor beta chains in this list originate from one sample, sequenced in a study of T cells after yellow fever vaccination. TCRdb called the 5' RACE reads again in MiXCR, with one record for every CDR3 protein. The sample includes hundreds of thousands of distinct CDR3 sequences, 3% to 4.5% of them seen just once. This specimen was PBMCs, taken on the day of the yellow fever booster vaccination. The receptors stem from a man in his late teens or twenties who received the YFV17D yellow fever vaccine.

Ten or more counts support this clonotype. The chain joins TRBV5-6 to TRBJ2-3, with 8 positions matching TRBD2. CDR1 is SGHDT and CDR2 is YYEEEE in the germline V gene. CDR3 size: 14 residues. V shed 2 bases, J shed 6 bases, and the junction held 5 bases outside the gene matches. The chain's CDR3 is CASSFDGGADTQYF. DNA for the CDR3: TGTGCCAGCAGCTTTGACGGGGGGGCCGATACGCAGTATTTT.

The V and J genes are TRBV25-1 and TRBJ2-3; TRBD1 aligns across 7 bases. Germline CDR1 reads MGHDK; CDR2 reads SYGVNS. The CDR3 is 15 residues long. Losses at the gene ends were 6 bases for V and 4 bases for J; bases not matched to a gene: 10. The CDR3 DNA sequence: TGTGCCAGCAGGGAGACGGGACAGATCCCAGATACGCAGTATTTT. Amino acid sequence: CASRETGQIPDTQYF.

This clonotype was seen more than once but under ten times. The J gene is TRBJ1-1, the V gene TRBV6-1; weak D call: TRBD1 (5 bases). The ends were cut back, 2 bases at V and 6 bases at J, with 19 bases in the middle. The CDR3 sequence is 16 residues long. The germline gives CDR1 MNHNS, CDR2 SASEGT. DNA of the CDR3: TGTGCCAGCAGTGAAAGGGCCCAGGGAAGGGTCTCTGAAGCTTTCTTT. It translates to CASSERAQGRVSEAFF.

The J gene is TRBJ1-5, the V gene TRBV12-3 or TRBV12-4; TRBD1 matches 7 bases. CDR3 length equals 15 residues. V lost 6 bases, J lost 4 bases, and 9 bases stayed unmatched. The CDR3 loop is CASRRGRQGNQPQHF. CDR3 in DNA: TGTGCCAGCAGAAGGGGGCGCCAAGGAAATCAGCCCCAGCATTTT.

This clonotype showed up just a few times. J is TRBJ1-1 and V is TRBV5-1; TRBD1 aligns across 7 bases. Germline-derived CDR1 and CDR2 are SGHRS and YFSETQ. This CDR3 spans 16 amino acids. Losses at the gene ends were 5 bases for V and 0 bases for J; bases not matched to a gene: 10. CDR3 sequence (DNA): TGCGCCAGCAGAACAGGGGTCGGAGGCATGAACACTGAAGCTTTCTTT. Amino acid sequence: CASRTGVGGMNTEAFF.

In its sample, this clonotype was seen a few times. The J gene is TRBJ2-1, the V gene TRBV5-1, with D possibly being TRBD1 or TRBD2 (5 bases each). The V gene lost 3 bases and the J gene lost 2 bases, with 12 bases spanning the gap. CDR3 length: 15 amino acids. Germline V lookup: CDR1 SGHRS, CDR2 YFSETQ. CDR3 amino acids: CASSWDPPPYNEQFF. CDR3 DNA: TGCGCCAGCAGCTGGGACCCCCCCCCCTACAATGAGCAGTTCTTC.

This clonotype was observed at least ten times. V and J are TRBV5-1 and TRBJ1-2, with 9 bases matching TRBD1. The junction had 8 bases not matched to a gene; V was cut back by 4 bases and J by 7 bases. Per germline, CDR1 SGHRS and CDR2 YFSETQ. The CDR3 has 14 residues. The CDR3 coding sequence is TGCGCCAGCAGCGATTTTCGGGACAGGGCTGGCTACACCTTC. Protein sequence: CASSDFRDRAGYTF.

This clonotype came up a few times. This chain joins TRBV6-6 and TRBJ2-1, with D tentatively TRBD1 or TRBD2 (5 bases each). Trimming removed 7 bases at V and 12 bases at J, with 19 bases between. CDR1 and CDR2 (germline): MNHNY, SVGAGI (reference sequence). CDR3 length: 13 residues. The DNA of the CDR3 is TGTGCCAGCACCCCCTGGGGGTTCGAGGGGCAGTTCTTC. This translates into CASTPWGFEGQFF.

The J gene is TRBJ2-1, the V gene TRBV4-2, with 11 positions matching TRBD2. The CDR3 contains 16 residues. Germline V gene sequence: CDR1 LGHNA, CDR2 YNFKEQ. V was clipped by 1 base and J by 6 bases; unmatched bases: 5. The CDR3 DNA follows: TGTGCCAGCAGCCAAGGGAGGACTAGCGGGCTCAATGAGCAGTTCTTC. Protein sequence: CASSQGRTSGLNEQFF.

This clonotype was detected ten times or more. V and J are TRBV4-3 and TRBJ2-2; no reliable D call. This CDR3 contains 15 residues. CDR1 LGHNA and CDR2 YSLEER come from the germline V gene. Trimming stripped 1 base from V and 5 bases from J, with 11 bases between. In DNA form, the CDR3 reads TGCGCCAGCAGCCAAGGTCGACACACGACCGGGGAGCTGTTTTTT. Translating it yields CASSQGRHTTGELFF.

The chain joins TRBV3-1 to TRBJ2-7, with TRBD1 matching 7 bases. Trimming at V came to 5 bases and at J to 7 bases, leaving 8 bases not matched to a gene. CDR3 size: 13 residues. Germline values: CDR1 LGHDT, CDR2 YNNKEL (reference sequence). CDR3 in DNA: TGTGCCAGCAGCGAACGAAGGGGGCGGGAGCAGTACTTC. This sequence encodes CASSERRGREQYF.